This T cell receptor (beta chain) derives from a study of beta chain features in type 1 diabetes. Study summary: Examination covered around 98 million sorted cells spanning all samples. Notes on the study in general: Type 1 diabetes patients showed a moderate but significant shortening of TCRB CDR3s in all four CD4+ subsets. Naive, central memory and regulatory TCRB repertoires appeared more similar among patients than healthy donors. A pattern of fewer insertions and more deletions at VDJ junctions was seen in type 1 diabetes patients.

The study reverse transcribed the entire isolated RNA, so it sequenced expressed TCRB transcripts. Assay used: immunoSEQ multiplex PCR; TCRdb lists only in-frame clones, some missing. The sample includes some 640,000 clones, around 15% of them seen just once. Trimming stripped 6 bases from V and 1 base from J, with 7 bases between. CDR1 SNHLY and CDR2 FYNNEI come from the germline V gene. The CDR3 totals 12 residues. Remarks on this clone: Antigen: not known.

The sample was naive CD4+ T cells from blood. This TCR derives from a man aged 18 to 29 with type 1 diabetes. V usage is TRBV2 and J usage is TRBJ2-7; no clear D. The CDR3 here is CASRLGSYEQYF. In DNA form, the CDR3 reads TGTGCCAGCAGGTTAGGGTCCTACGAGCAGTACTTC.